This section outlines one T cell receptor (beta chain) sequence together with its context. Its antigen is unknown. All patients were mismatch repair deficient, assessed by either PCR or immunohistochemistry. The TCR-sequenced patients were a few responders to pembrolizumab. CDR3 length equals 14 residues. Germline lookup yields CDR1 SGHTA and CDR2 FQGNSA. V lost 4 bases, J lost 2 bases, and 12 bases lay in between. Repertoires were generated with immunoSEQ multiplex PCR, while TCRdb's copy carries only in-frame clones and drops some. The data hold more than 15,000 clones, with roughly 84% observed a single time. This sample stems from a study of PD-1 blockade in mismatch repair-deficient tumors. For the study at large: Patients had approximately 13 mismatch repair-deficient cancer types and were previously treated and progressing.

General study results and limits: Tumor-resident clones, often absent from pretreatment blood, expanded after pembrolizumab and then contracted.

The sequence came from an adult with mismatch repair-deficient cancer. This chain links TRBV7-2 with TRBJ2-7; D tentatively reads TRBD1 or TRBD2 (5 bases each). The sample consisted of PBMCs, taken before pembrolizumab treatment. DNA for the CDR3: TGTGCCAGCAGCTCAGGGACGGTGACCTACGAGCAGTACTTC. It codes for CASSSGTVTYEQYF.